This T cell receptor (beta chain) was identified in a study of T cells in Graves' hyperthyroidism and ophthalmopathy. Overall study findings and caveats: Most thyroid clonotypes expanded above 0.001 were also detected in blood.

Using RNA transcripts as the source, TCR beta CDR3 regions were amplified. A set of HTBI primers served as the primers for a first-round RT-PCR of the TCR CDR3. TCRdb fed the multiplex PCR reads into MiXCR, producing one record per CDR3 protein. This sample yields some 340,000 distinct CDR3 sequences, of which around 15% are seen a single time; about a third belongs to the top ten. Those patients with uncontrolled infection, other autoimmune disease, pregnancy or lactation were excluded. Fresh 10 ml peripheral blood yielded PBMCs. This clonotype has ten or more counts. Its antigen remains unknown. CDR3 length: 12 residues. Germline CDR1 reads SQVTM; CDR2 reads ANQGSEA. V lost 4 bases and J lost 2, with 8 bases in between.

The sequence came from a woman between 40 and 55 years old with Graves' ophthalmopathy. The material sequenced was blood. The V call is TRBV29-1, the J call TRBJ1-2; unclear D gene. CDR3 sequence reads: CSVVLLNYGYTF. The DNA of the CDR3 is TGCAGCGTTGTTCTTCTAAACTATGGCTACACCTTC. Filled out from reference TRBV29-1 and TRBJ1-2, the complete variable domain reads SAVISQKPSRDICQRGTSLTIQCQVDSQVTMMFWYRQQPGQSLTLIATANQGSEATYESGFVIDKFPISRPNLTFSTLTVSNMSPEDSSIYLCSVVLLNYGYTFGSGTRLTVV.